This is a list of T cell receptor beta chains from one sample in a study of T cell changes during pregnancy in multiple sclerosis. Repertoires were generated with immunoSEQ multiplex PCR, while TCRdb's copy carries only in-frame clones and drops some. The table lists about 57,000 clones, 75% to 90% of them singletons. The sample was peripheral blood, taken after pregnancy. These receptors all stem from a female donor with multiple sclerosis, enrolled in a pregnancy study. CDR3s leave out the opening cysteine and the closing phenylalanine or tryptophan. Fields, in order: V gene, J gene, CDR3 protein.

>TRBV19|TRBJ2-1
ASSIVASGGLYNEQF
>TRBV9|TRBJ2-7
ASSAWDSSYEQY
>TRBV19|TRBJ2-1
ASSMEGHEQF
>TRBV7-2|TRBJ2-5
ASSPNSGGAAN
>TRBV29-1|TRBJ1-5
SVTSGTSNQPQH
>TRBV28|TRBJ1-5
ASSSPVGANSNQPQH
>TRBV11-1|TRBJ2-7
ASSLGDNRRTYEQY
>TRBV7-3|TRBJ2-1
ASSARGLAHNEQF
>TRBV18|TRBJ1-2
ASSPITGVKGYT
>TRBV4-1|TRBJ1-4
ASSPPPEQLF
>TRBV9|TRBJ2-7
ASSVLPRDRGLSYEQY
>TRBV14|TRBJ2-7
ASSQDGYEQY
>TRBV7-2|TRBJ1-2
ASSLTGVNYGYT
>TRBV28|TRBJ1-4
ASSPPSATNEKLF
>TRBV2|TRBJ2-1
ASSRTRSSYNEQF
>TRBV5-4|TRBJ2-2
ASSKREQGVTGELF
>TRBV18|TRBJ1-1
ASSPNAEQGAEAF
>TRBV6-1|TRBJ2-6
ASSGTAETARSGVLT
>TRBV10-3|TRBJ2-1
AISQARSYNEQF
>TRBV7-2|TRBJ2-2
ACAKDRGTGELF
>TRBV23-1|TRBJ1-1
ASSQSRTEAF
>TRBV29-1|TRBJ2-7
SVFDPGTPTYEQY
>TRBV2|TRBJ1-4
ASSDPGQGHEKLF
>TRBV7-9|TRBJ2-1
ASSLAGARNEQF
>TRBV9|TRBJ2-1
ASSSGTNQHNEQF
>TRBV5-4|TRBJ2-3
ASSLAGDRTDTQY
>TRBV6-4|TRBJ1-1
ASSDREDTEAF
>TRBV7-2|TRBJ2-1
ASSRPLAGSYNEQF
>TRBV5-5|TRBJ2-7
ASSLVWGGQGAIYEQY
>TRBV29-1|TRBJ1-1
SVTGGKHVTEAF
>TRBV5-5|TRBJ2-3
ASSPSADTQY
>TRBV5-1|TRBJ2-7
ASSLFSSYEQY
>TRBV20-1|TRBJ2-5
SARYTETQY
>TRBV28|TRBJ2-2
ASSFQVPENTGELF
>TRBV6-5|TRBJ2-7
ASSYSGGHYEQY
>TRBV4-3|TRBJ2-7
ASSQDAVLPREQY
>TRBV7-9|TRBJ2-7
ATEQVAGGQEQY
>TRBV6-1|TRBJ1-5
ALGGYNQPQH
>TRBV10-3|TRBJ1-5
AISDGSNQPQH
>TRBV5-4|TRBJ2-5
ASSLGVSGGRRGETQY
>TRBV4-1|TRBJ1-1
ASSQDPHRALKGTEAF
>TRBV19|TRBJ2-6
ASSIVYLGGTGANVLT
>TRBV29-1|TRBJ1-2
SVASTGRYGYT
>TRBV6-4|TRBJ2-2
ASSDSAGGNTGELF
>TRBV7-2|TRBJ2-3
ASSTQWAGGSTDTQY